This T cell receptor beta chain was recovered during a study of T cells after yellow fever vaccination. Whole-study findings and limits: Post-booster repertoires again held most primary-vaccination clones (approximately 96% CD4, about 88% CD8).

Per the germline V gene, CDR1 is SGHRS and CDR2 is YFSETQ. V lost 0 bases, J lost 2 bases, and 12 bases lay in between. The CDR3 is 16 residues long. MiXCR, run by TCRdb on the 5' RACE reads, gives a single entry per CDR3 protein. The sample yields around 600,000 distinct CDR3 sequences, approximately 13% seen once. Concerning this clonotype: Its antigen remains unknown.

V gene TRBV5-1 combines with J gene TRBJ1-3; no firm D call. This sequence was found in a man aged 25-45 years who received the YFV17D yellow fever vaccine. This material consisted of PBMCs, taken on the day of the yellow fever booster vaccination. CDR3: CASSLDPALTGNTIYF. In DNA, the CDR3 is TGCGCCAGCAGCTTGGATCCAGCATTAACTGGAAACACCATATATTTT.